Following are 12 T cell receptor beta chains from one sample sequenced in a study of blood T cells in healthy people across ages. Sample-barcoded 5' priming and a J-beta primer mix drove a second PCR of roughly 7 to 11 cycles. TCRdb reprocessed the 5' RACE reads with MiXCR, giving one entry per CDR3 protein. The sample includes under 2,000,000 distinct CDR3 sequences, less than 50% seen only once; the top ten take around 2.1%. Sequences were obtained from blood. The receptors were gathered from a woman in her thirties or forties in good health.

The sample holds one count of this clonotype. No DNA is shown, since the ends of the CDR3 on it are uncertain; the CDR3 is the one TCRdb lists. The V call is TRBV7-9, the J call TRBJ2-3; the listed D gene, TRBD2, was not tested against the DNA. Germline lookup yields CDR1 SEHNR and CDR2 FQNEAQ (reference sequence). The CDR3 spans 15 amino acids, including both terminal residues. This chain's CDR3 is CASSFASGAMDTRYF.

This clonotype was observed a handful of times. This sequence joins TRBV28 and TRBJ1-1, with no clear D. The germline V gene has CDR1 MDHEN and CDR2 SYDVKM. Trimming removed 11 bases from V and 3 bases from J, with 10 bases in between. CDR3 length: 11 residues. The CDR3 reads CASGPYTEAFF. The CDR3 DNA reads TGTGCCTCCGGTCCTTACACTGAAGCTTTCTTT.

The table lists this clonotype with a few counts. The chain uses TRBV4-2 and TRBJ1-6; D remains unclear. The CDR3 has 12 amino acids. Between the trimmed V and J ends, which lost 4 bases and 7 bases, there was a span of 5 bases. CDR1 and CDR2 from the germline V gene are LGHNA and YNFKEQ. In nucleotides, the CDR3 is TGTGCCAGCAGCCGCCTCAATTCACCCCTCCACTTT. Translation: CASSRLNSPLHF.

The count of this clonotype is one. The chain joins TRBV4-3 to TRBJ2-7; 7 nucleotides agree with TRBD1. The CDR3 runs 15 residues. V lost 9 bases to trimming and J lost 2 bases; unmatched junction nucleotides: 13. Germline values: CDR1 LGHNA, CDR2 YSLEER. The CDR3 nucleotides are TGCGCCAGAAGCGACTGGGACAGTAAAGCCTACGAGCAGTACTTC. Translated, it gives CARSDWDSKAYEQYF.

In regard to this clonotype: A much larger clone lies one base from this, so it may be a read error. The chain employs TRBV28 and TRBJ2-7; tentatively, D is TRBD1 (6 bases). The V end lost 4 bases, the J end lost 1 base, and 8 bases lay between the germline ends. The CDR3 is 13 residues long. Germline V CDR1 and CDR2: MDHEN, SYDVKM. CDR3 in amino acids: CASSWDKSYEQYF. The CDR3 DNA is TGTGCCAGCAGTTGGGACAAGTCCTACGAGCAGTACTTC.

The genes are TRBV6-2 or TRBV6-3 and TRBJ1-1, with a tentative D call TRBD1 (5 bases). The CDR3 loop spans 14 amino acids. The germline CDR1 and CDR2 sequences are MNHEY and SVGEGT. V was pared by 8 bases and J by 1 base, with 14 bases between. Here the CDR3 reads CASGGVPTNTEAFF. The CDR3 DNA sequence: TGTGCCAGCGGGGGGGTCCCGACGAACACTGAAGCTTTCTTT.

This clonotype was found a few times. This chain uses TRBV15 with TRBJ2-3, with D possibly TRBD1 on 6 matching bases. The CDR3 sequence is 17 residues long. Trimming stripped 0 bases from V and 3 bases from J, with 16 bases between. The germline V gene has CDR1 LNHNV and CDR2 YYDKDF (reference sequence). CDR3 region: CATSRDHTRGSTDTQYF. The CDR3 DNA sequence: TGTGCCACCAGCAGAGATCACACCAGGGGATCGACAGATACGCAGTATTTT. Filled out from reference TRBV15 and TRBJ2-3, the complete variable domain reads DAMVIQNPRYQVTQFGKPVTLSCSQTLNHNVMYWYQQKSSQAPKLLFHYYDKDFNNEADTPDNFQSRRPNTSFCFLDIRSPGLGDTAMYLCATSRDHTRGSTDTQYFGPGTRLTVL.

This clonotype has more than one count but fewer than ten. The chain has TRBV27 and TRBJ2-3; D remains unclear. Looked up from germline, CDR1 is MNHEY and CDR2 is SMNVEV (reference sequence). V lost 7 bases and J lost 5, with 22 bases in between. This CDR3 contains 16 residues. CDR3 protein: CASTPSGVLFGDTQYF. Written as DNA, the CDR3 is TGTGCCAGCACCCCAAGTGGGGTTTTGTTTGGAGATACGCAGTATTTT.

This clonotype has more than one count but fewer than ten. This chain joins TRBV20-1 and TRBJ2-5; TRBD1 might be the D (6 bases). V was clipped by 8 bases and J by 1 base, with 14 bases between them. This CDR3 has 13 residues. Germline CDR1 and CDR2: DFQATT and SNEGSKA (reference sequence). This CDR3 reads CSTLWTAQETQYF. In DNA, the CDR3 is TGCAGTACTCTCTGGACAGCCCAAGAGACCCAGTACTTC.

As concerns this clonotype: A junction end diverges from the germline sequence, so it may reflect a read error. The V and J genes are TRBV20-1 and TRBJ2-5, with 8 bases matching TRBD2. Looked up from germline, CDR1 is DFQATT and CDR2 is SNEGSKA (reference sequence). The CDR3 is 13 residues long. This CDR3 is CGAMGLEGETQYF. CDR3 DNA sequence: TGCGGTGCTATGGGACTAGAGGGAGAGACCCAGTACTTC.

CDR3 amino acids: CAISGQGGINEQYF. CDR3 nucleotide sequence: TGTGCCATCAGTGGACAGGGGGGGATCAATGAGCAGTACTTC. The chain joins TRBV10-3 to TRBJ2-7; 9 bases match TRBD1. CDR3 length: 14 residues. Germline loops: CDR1 ENHRY, CDR2 SYGVKD. The trim removed 4 bases at V and 7 bases at J, leaving 8 bases unmatched.

CDR3 region: CASSSTSGQTQYF. As DNA, the CDR3 is TGTGCCAGCAGCTCGACTAGCGGCCAGACCCAGTACTTC. This rearrangement joins TRBV6-2 or TRBV6-3 to TRBJ2-5, with 9 bases aligning to TRBD2. The CDR3 is 13 amino acids. Germline trimming cut 6 bases from V and 6 bases from J; bases unmatched to any gene: 5. Germline V gene data show CDR1 as MNHEY and CDR2 as SVGEGT.